The T cell receptor beta chain described here comes from a study of blood T cells in healthy people across ages. There were at least 5.5 micrograms of total RNA extracted from every sample. Through a sample-barcoded 5' primer and a J-beta primer mix, a second PCR was run for about 6 to 11 cycles. Via MiXCR, TCRdb re-called the 5' RACE reads, giving one row per CDR3 protein. This sample yields around 1.1 million distinct CDR3 sequences, of which 35% to 40% are seen a single time; roughly 14% belongs to the top ten. The CDR3 is 15 residues long. The V end lost 5 bases, the J end lost 0 bases, and 11 bases lay between the germline ends. The germline gives CDR1 SGHTA, CDR2 FQGNSA.

The source material was blood. The clonotype was recovered from a man between 18 and 29 years old in good health. The rearrangement uses TRBV7-2 and TRBJ1-3; unclear D gene. In DNA, the CDR3 is TGTGCCAGCAGCCCGGACGGGTTCTCTGGAAACACCATATATTTT. This translates into CASSPDGFSGNTIYF.